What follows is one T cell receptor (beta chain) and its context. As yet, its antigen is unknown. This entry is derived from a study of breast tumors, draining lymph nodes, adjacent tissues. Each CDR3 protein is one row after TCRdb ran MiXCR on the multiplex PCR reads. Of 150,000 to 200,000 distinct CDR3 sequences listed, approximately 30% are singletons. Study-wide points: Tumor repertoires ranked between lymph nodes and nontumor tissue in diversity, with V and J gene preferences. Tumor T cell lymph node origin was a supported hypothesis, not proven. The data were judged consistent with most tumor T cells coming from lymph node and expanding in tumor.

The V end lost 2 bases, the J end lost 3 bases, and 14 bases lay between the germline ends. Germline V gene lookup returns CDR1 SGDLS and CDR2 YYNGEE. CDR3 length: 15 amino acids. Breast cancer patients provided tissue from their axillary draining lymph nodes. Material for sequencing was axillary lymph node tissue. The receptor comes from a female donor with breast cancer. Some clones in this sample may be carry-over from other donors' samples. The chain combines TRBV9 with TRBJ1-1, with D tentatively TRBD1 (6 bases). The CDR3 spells CASSVAGGGYTEAFF. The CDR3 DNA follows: TGTGCCAGCAGCGTGGCGGGGGGCGGGTACACTGAAGCTTTCTTT. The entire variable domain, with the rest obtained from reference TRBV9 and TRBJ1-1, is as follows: DSGVTQTPKHLITATGQRVTLRCSPRSGDLSVYWYQQSLDQGLQFLIQYYNGEERAKGNILERFSAQQFPDLHSELNLSSLELGDSALYFCASSVAGGGYTEAFFGQGTRLTVV.